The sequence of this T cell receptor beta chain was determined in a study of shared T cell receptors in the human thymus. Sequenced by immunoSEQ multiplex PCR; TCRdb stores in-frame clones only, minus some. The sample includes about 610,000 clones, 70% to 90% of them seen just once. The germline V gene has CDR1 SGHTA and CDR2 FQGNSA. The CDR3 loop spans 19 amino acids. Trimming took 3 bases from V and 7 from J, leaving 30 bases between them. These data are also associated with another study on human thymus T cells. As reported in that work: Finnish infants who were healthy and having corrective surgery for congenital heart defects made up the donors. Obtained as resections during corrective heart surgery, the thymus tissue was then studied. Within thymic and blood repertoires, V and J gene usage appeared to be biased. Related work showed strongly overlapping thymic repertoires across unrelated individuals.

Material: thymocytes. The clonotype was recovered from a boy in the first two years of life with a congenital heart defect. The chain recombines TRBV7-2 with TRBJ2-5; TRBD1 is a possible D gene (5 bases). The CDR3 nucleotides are TGTGCCAGCAGCTTGGTGACGTCCTTCTACCTTTGGGGCTATCGGACCCAGTACTTC. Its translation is CASSLVTSFYLWGYRTQYF.